This T cell receptor (beta chain) emerged from a study of T-cell reconstitution after alpha-beta-depleted transplantation in children. Molecular barcoding with unique molecular identifiers was used for the TCRbeta library. TCRdb processed the PCR reads anew with MiXCR; each CDR3 protein has one entry. The sample lists 490,000 or so distinct CDR3 sequences; about 12% were seen once. The length of the CDR3 is 14 residues. Germline V CDR1 and CDR2: SGHAT, FQNNGV. Trimming took 2 bases from V and 2 from J, leaving 8 bases between them. This clonotype was observed a handful of times. Sequences were derived from PBMCs from the stem cell graft donor, sampled from the stem cell graft. This receptor was identified in a human donor who donated a stem cell graft to a child with combined immunodeficiency. This sequence joins TRBV11-2 and TRBJ2-3; D ambiguous. CDR3 sequence reads: CASSLTVYTDTQYF. CDR3 sequence (DNA): TGTGCCAGCAGCTTAACGGTTTACACAGATACGCAGTATTTT.